The clone carrying this TCR beta chain has ten or more counts. No antigen is known for it. Molecular barcoded adaptors covering alpha/delta and beta/gamma chains were used on roughly 400 ng RNA. TCRdb recomputed calls from the reads with MiXCR, one row per CDR3 protein. Here the sample spans fewer than 75,000 distinct CDR3 sequences, 20% to 25% being singletons. The entry originates in a study of read filtering for tumor transcriptome and immune sequencing. On the study more broadly: Among patients, roughly 17 were male and more than 11 female, aged roughly 40 to 90 (mean around 66). RNA-seq yielded only roughly 75 to 1,300 TCR reads, IR-seq about 4 to 10.27 million.

Sampling of bone marrow took place during active disease in every patient. Broader study findings: Single-read clonotypes: 80% to 90% of IR-seq clonotypes (around 4% of reads), 74.6% of RNA-seq clonotypes (roughly 49% of reads).

Unmatched junction bases numbered 6, after V lost 6 bases and J lost 2 bases. The length of the CDR3 is 15 residues. In germline, CDR1 is MDHEN, CDR2 SYDVKM. This clonotype was sampled from a donor at least 40 years old with multiple myeloma. The sequenced material came from a population of CD138-negative cells sorted from bone marrow. The chain carries TRBV28 and TRBJ2-7; TRBD2 agrees at 11 bases. The CDR3 sequence is CASSIRGLAAYEQYF. The CDR3 DNA is TGTGCCAGCAGCATCCGGGGACTAGCGGCCTACGAGCAGTACTTC.